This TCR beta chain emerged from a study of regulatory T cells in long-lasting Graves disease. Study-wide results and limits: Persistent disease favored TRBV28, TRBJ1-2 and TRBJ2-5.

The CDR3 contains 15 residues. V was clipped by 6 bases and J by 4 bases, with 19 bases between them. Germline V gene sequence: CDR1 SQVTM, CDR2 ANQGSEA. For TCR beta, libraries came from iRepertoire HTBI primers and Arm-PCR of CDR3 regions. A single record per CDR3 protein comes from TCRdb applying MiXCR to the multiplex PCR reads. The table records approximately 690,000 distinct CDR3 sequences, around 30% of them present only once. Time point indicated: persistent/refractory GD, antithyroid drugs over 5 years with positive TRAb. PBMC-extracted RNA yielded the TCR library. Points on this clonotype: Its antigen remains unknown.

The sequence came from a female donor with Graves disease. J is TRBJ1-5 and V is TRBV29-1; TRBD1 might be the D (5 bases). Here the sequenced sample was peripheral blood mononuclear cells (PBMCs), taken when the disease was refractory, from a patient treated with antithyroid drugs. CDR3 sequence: CSVPGDDIGNQPQHF. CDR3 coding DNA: TGCAGCGTCCCCGGGGACGATATAGGGAATCAGCCCCAGCATTTT.